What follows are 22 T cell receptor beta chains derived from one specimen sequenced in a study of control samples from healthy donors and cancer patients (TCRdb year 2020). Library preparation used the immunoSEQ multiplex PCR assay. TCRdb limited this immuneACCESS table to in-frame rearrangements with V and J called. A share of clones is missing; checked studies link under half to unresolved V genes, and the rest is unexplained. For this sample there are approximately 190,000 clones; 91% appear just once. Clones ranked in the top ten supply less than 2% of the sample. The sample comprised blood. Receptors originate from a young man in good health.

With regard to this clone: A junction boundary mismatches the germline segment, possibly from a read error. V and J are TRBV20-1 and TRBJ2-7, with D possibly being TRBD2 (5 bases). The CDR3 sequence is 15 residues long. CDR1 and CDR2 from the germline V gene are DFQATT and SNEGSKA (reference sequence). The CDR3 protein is CSASADSHSSSEQYF. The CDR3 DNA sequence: TGCAGTGCTAGTGCGGACTCCCATTCATCCTCCGAGCAGTACTTC.

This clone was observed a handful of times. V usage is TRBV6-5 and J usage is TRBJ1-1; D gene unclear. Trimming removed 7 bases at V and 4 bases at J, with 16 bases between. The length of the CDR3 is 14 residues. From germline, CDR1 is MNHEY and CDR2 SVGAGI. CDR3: CASTPEYGSTEAFF. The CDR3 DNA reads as TGTGCCAGCACCCCGGAATATGGTAGCACTGAAGCTTTCTTT.

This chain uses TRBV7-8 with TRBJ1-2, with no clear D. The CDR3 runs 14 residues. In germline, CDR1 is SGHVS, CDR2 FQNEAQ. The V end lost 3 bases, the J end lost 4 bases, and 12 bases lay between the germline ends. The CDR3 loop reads CASSFASGPYGYTF. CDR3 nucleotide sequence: TGTGCCAGCAGCTTCGCGTCGGGCCCCTATGGCTACACCTTC.

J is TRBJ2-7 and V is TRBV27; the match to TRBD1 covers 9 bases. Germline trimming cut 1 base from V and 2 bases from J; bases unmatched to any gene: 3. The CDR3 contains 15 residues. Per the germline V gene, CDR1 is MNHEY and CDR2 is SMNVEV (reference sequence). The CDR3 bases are TGTGCCAGCAGTTTATTCGGACAGGGGACCTACGAGCAGTACTTC. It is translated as CASSLFGQGTYEQYF.

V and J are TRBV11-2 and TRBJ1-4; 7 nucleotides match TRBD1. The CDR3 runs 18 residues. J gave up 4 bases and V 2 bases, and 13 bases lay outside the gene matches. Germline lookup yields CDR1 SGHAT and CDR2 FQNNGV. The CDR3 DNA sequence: TGTGCCAGCAGCTTACCTACCACAGGGGAGGGGAGTAATGAAAAACTGTTTTTT. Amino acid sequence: CASSLPTTGEGSNEKLFF.

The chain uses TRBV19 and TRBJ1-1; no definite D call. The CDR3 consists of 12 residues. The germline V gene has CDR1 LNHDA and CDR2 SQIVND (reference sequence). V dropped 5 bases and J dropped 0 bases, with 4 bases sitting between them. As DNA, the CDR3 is TGTGCCAGTAGTGGGATGAACACTGAAGCTTTCTTT. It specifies CASSGMNTEAFF. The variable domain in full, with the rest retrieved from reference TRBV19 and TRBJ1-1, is DGGITQSPKYLFRKEGQNVTLSCEQNLNHDAMYWYRQDPGQGLRLIYYSQIVNDFQKGDIAEGYSVSREKKESFPLTVTSAQKNPTAFYLCASSGMNTEAFFGQGTRLTVV.

The CDR3 coding sequence is TGTGCCAGCAGCGTAGAAGCGGCGCATTACAATGAGCAGTTCTTC. This translates into CASSVEAAHYNEQFF. V and J are TRBV9 and TRBJ2-1; a weak D match, TRBD2 (5 bases). From germline, CDR1 is SGDLS and CDR2 YYNGEE. This CDR3 is 15 amino acids long. Trimming shortened V by 0 bases and J by 4 bases, and 11 bases separated the two germline ends.

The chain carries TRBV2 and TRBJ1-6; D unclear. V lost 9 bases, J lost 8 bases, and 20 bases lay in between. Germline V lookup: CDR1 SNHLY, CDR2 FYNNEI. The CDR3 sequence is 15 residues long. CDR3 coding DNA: TGTGCCAGATCGTCAGGTCCCATCGCGGATTCACCCCTCCACTTT. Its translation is CARSSGPIADSPLHF.

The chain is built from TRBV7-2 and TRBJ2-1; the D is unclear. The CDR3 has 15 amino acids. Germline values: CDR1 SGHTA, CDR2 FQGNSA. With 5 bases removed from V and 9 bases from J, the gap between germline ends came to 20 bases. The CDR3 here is CASSPVIVPKSEQFF. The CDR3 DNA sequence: TGTGCCAGCAGCCCGGTAATTGTACCGAAATCTGAGCAGTTCTTC.

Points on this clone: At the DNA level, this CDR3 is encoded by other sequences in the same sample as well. The CDR3 sequence: CASSLASGGTDTQYF. CDR3 DNA sequence: TGCGCCAGCAGCTTGGCGTCAGGGGGGACAGATACGCAGTATTTT. This rearrangement joins TRBV5-1 to TRBJ2-3; TRBD1 is a possible D gene (7 bases). Trimming cost V 0 bases and J 3 bases, with 11 bases left between them. The CDR3 covers 15 residues. Germline V lookup: CDR1 SGHRS, CDR2 YFSETQ. The whole variable domain, remainder taken from reference TRBV5-1 and TRBJ2-3, is KAGVTQTPRYLIKTRGQQVTLSCSPISGHRSVSWYQQTPGQGLQFLFEYFSETQRNKGNFPGRFSGRQFSNSRSEMNVSTLELGDSALYLCASSLASGGTDTQYFGPGTRLTVL.

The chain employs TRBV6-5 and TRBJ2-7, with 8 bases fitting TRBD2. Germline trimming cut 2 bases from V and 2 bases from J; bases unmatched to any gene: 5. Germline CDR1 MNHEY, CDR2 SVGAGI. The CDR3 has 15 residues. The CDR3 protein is CASSYQPGGPYEQYF. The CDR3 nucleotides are TGTGCCAGCAGTTACCAACCGGGGGGGCCCTACGAGCAGTACTTC.

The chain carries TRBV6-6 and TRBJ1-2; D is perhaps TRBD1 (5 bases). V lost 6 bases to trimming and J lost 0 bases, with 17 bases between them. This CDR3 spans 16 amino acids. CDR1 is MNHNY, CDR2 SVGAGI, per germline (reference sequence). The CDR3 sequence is CASSRGTELANYGYTF. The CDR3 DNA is TGTGCCAGCAGCCGAGGGACCGAGTTAGCTAACTATGGCTACACCTTC.

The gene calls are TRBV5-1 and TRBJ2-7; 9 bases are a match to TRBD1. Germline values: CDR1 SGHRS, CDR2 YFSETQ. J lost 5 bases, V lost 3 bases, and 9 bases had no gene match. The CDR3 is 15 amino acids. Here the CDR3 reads CASSWAGQGLNEQYF. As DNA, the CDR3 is TGCGCCAGCAGCTGGGCGGGACAGGGTTTAAACGAGCAGTACTTC.

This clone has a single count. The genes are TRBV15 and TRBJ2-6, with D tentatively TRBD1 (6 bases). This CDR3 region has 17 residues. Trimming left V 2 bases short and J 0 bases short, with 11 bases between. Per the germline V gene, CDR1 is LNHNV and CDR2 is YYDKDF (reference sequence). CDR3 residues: CATSRKTGLSGANVLTF. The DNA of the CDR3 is TGTGCCACCAGCAGAAAGACAGGTCTCTCTGGGGCCAACGTCCTGACTTTC. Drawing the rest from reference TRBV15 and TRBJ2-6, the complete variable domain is DAMVIQNPRYQVTQFGKPVTLSCSQTLNHNVMYWYQQKSSQAPKLLFHYYDKDFNNEADTPDNFQSRRPNTSFCFLDIRSPGLGDTAMYLCATSRKTGLSGANVLTFGAGSRLTVL.

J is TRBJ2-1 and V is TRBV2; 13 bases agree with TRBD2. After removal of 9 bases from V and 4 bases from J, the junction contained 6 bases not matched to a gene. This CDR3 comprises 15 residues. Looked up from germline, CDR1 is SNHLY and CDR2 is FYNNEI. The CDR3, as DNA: TGTGCCAGAGAAAAGGGACTAGCGGGATACAATGAGCAGTTCTTC. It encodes CAREKGLAGYNEQFF.

The chain's CDR3 is CASSTGQLLHSPLHF. DNA for the CDR3: TGTGCCAGCAGCACCGGACAGCTACTACATTCACCCCTCCACTTT. V is TRBV11-2 and J is TRBJ1-6; D perhaps matches TRBD1 (6 bases). The CDR3 consists of 15 residues. Germline V CDR1 and CDR2: SGHAT, FQNNGV. Trimming cost V 5 bases and J 8 bases, with 16 bases left between them.

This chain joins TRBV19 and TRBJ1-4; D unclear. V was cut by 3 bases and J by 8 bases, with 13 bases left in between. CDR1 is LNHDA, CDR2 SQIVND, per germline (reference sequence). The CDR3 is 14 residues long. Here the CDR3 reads CASSIHGVKEKLFF. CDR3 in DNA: TGTGCCAGTAGTATCCATGGGGTCAAAGAAAAACTGTTTTTT.

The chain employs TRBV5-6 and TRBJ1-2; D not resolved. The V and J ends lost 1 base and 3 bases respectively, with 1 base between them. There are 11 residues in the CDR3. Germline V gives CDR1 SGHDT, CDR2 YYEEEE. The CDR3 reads CASSLYYGYTF. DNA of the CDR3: TGTGCCAGCAGCTTGTACTATGGCTACACCTTC.

The DNA for the CDR3 is TGCGCCAGCAGCCCACCGACAGTAGCTAATGAAAAACTGTTTTTT. This gives the protein CASSPPTVANEKLFF. The genes are TRBV4-1 and TRBJ1-4; maybe TRBD1 (5 bases). Trimming left V 4 bases short and J 3 bases short, with 12 bases between. CDR1 and CDR2 (germline): MGHRA, YSYEKL. There are 15 residues in the CDR3.

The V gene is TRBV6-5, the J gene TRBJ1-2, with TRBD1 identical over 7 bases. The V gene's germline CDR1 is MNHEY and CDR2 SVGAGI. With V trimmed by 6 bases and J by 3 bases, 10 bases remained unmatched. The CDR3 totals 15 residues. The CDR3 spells CASSLKYQGDYGYTF. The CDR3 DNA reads TGTGCCAGCAGCCTCAAATACCAGGGGGACTATGGCTACACCTTC.

The chain's CDR3 is CASSSPTSGGLSTDTQYF. In nucleotides, the CDR3 is TGTGCCAGCAGCTCGCCGACTAGCGGGGGTCTAAGCACAGATACGCAGTATTTT. The rearrangement joins TRBV13 to TRBJ2-3; TRBD2 aligns across 12 bases. The CDR3 is 18 residues long. The junction had 8 bases not matched to a gene; V was cut back by 4 bases and J by 0 bases. The V gene's germline CDR1 is PRHDT and CDR2 FYEKMQ (reference sequence).

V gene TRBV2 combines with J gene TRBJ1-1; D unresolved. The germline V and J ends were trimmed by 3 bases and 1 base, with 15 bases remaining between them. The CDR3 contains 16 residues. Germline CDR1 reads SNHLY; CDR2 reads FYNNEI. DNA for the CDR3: TGTGCCAGCAGTGACAGACTTCGGACGGCGAACACTGAAGCTTTCTTT. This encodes CASSDRLRTANTEAFF. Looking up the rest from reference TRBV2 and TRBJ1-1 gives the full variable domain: EPEVTQTPSHQVTQMGQEVILRCVPISNHLYFYWYRQILGQKVEFLVSFYNNEISEKSEIFDDQFSVERPDGSNFTLKIRSTKLEDSAMYFCASSDRLRTANTEAFFGQGTRLTVV.